This T cell receptor (beta chain) was sequenced in a study of blood T cell repertoires in COVID-19. Study information: Sample material is recorded as cDNA or gDNA derived from T cells, B-cell-depleted T cells, or PBMCs.

Profiling relied on immunoSEQ multiplex PCR, and the TCRdb table lists in-frame clones only, not all of them. Of 250,000 to 350,000 clones listed, about 88% are singletons. Sequencing was carried out using peripheral blood. The source is a human donor with COVID-19, enrolled during active disease. The donor label of this sample is uncertain.

In nucleotides, the CDR3 is TGCGCCAGCAGCTTTTTGGGGCAGGTCGCTGAAGCTTTCTTT. It encodes CASSFLGQVAEAFF. This chain joins TRBV5-1 and TRBJ1-1, with a possible D match to TRBD1 (5 bases). Germline loops: CDR1 SGHRS, CDR2 YFSETQ. With 2 bases removed from V and 6 bases from J, the gap between germline ends came to 14 bases. This CDR3 spans 14 amino acids.